The 26 T cell receptor beta chains below all came from one sample that was sequenced in a study of blood T cell repertoires in COVID-19. Assay: immunoSEQ multiplex PCR; the TCRdb copy retains only in-frame clones and omits some. The data show about 160,000 clones, approximately 92% seen once. The sequenced sample was peripheral blood. The receptor source for this set is a woman between 50 and 59 years old with acute or convalescent COVID-19.

V usage is TRBV7-2 and J usage is TRBJ1-1; a weak D match, TRBD1 (5 bases). The CDR3 length is 14 residues. Germline values: CDR1 SGHTA, CDR2 FQGNSA. Deletions cut 3 bases from V and 1 base from J, with 9 bases between. This CDR3 is CASSFWGSNTEAFF. The CDR3, as DNA: TGTGCCAGCAGCTTCTGGGGCTCGAACACTGAAGCTTTCTTT.

The V and J genes are TRBV30 and TRBJ2-3, with D maybe TRBD1 (6 bases). V was pared by 7 bases and J by 8 bases, with 28 bases between. Germline CDR1 is GTSNPN and CDR2 is SVGIG (reference sequence). This CDR3 contains 16 residues. The CDR3 loop is CASSGTSEWSRVTQYF. In DNA, the CDR3 is TGTGCCTCTTCCGGGACAAGTGAATGGTCGCGGGTTACGCAGTATTTT.

This chain connects TRBV27 to TRBJ2-7, with 11 nucleotides matching TRBD1. The length of the CDR3 is 15 residues. Trimming took 5 bases from V and 3 from J; bases not matched to a gene: 6. Germline V lookup: CDR1 MNHEY, CDR2 SMNVEV (reference sequence). As DNA, the CDR3 is TGTGCCAGCAGTCTAAGGACAGGGGGCGGCTACGAGCAGTACTTC. Translating it yields CASSLRTGGGYEQYF.

The V and J genes are TRBV9 and TRBJ2-1; D is perhaps TRBD2 (5 bases). The CDR3 runs to 16 residues. The V gene lost 0 bases and the J gene lost 7 bases, with 17 bases spanning the gap. The germline V gene has CDR1 SGDLS and CDR2 YYNGEE. The CDR3 DNA reads TGTGCCAGCAGCGTAGGGGTAGCGATTCCCTTGAATGAGCAGTTCTTC. Amino acid sequence: CASSVGVAIPLNEQFF.

The chain carries TRBV6-5 and TRBJ2-6, with D hard to call. The V gene's germline CDR1 is MNHEY and CDR2 SVGAGI. CDR3 length: 13 amino acids. The ends were cut back, 9 bases at V and 1 base at J, with 7 bases in the middle. The CDR3 is CASFPSGANVLTF. CDR3 nucleotide sequence: TGTGCCAGTTTCCCTTCTGGGGCCAACGTCCTGACTTTC.

The genes are TRBV28 and TRBJ1-5; D not certain. Germline values: CDR1 MDHEN, CDR2 SYDVKM. Trimming stripped 6 bases from V and 1 base from J, with 10 bases between. This CDR3 region has 14 residues. This chain's CDR3 is CASRAIMSNQPQHF. The CDR3 DNA is TGTGCCAGCAGGGCCATTATGAGCAATCAGCCCCAGCATTTT.

The CDR3 DNA is TGTGCCAGCAGTTTATCGCCCCAGATCGAGCAGTTCTTC. It specifies CASSLSPQIEQFF. This chain links TRBV27 with TRBJ2-1; D is undetermined. This CDR3 region has 13 residues. Trimming pared 0 bases from V and 10 bases from J, leaving 10 bases between. Germline V gene data show CDR1 as MNHEY and CDR2 as SMNVEV (reference sequence).

Here the CDR3 DNA reads TGTGCCAGCAGCCCTCGGGACACCGGGGAGCTGTTTTTT. Translated: CASSPRDTGELFF. The chain is built from TRBV3-1 (or the pseudogene TRBV3-2) and TRBJ2-2; D gene ambiguous. This CDR3 region has 13 residues. The germline CDR1 and CDR2 sequences are LGHDT and YNNKEL (reference sequence). V gave up 4 bases and J gave up 3 bases, with 6 bases separating them.

The chain links TRBV4-1 to TRBJ1-3; D is ambiguous. The CDR3 consists of 15 residues. The V gene lost 2 bases and the J gene lost 4 bases, with 12 bases spanning the gap. Germline lookup yields CDR1 MGHRA and CDR2 YSYEKL. The CDR3 reads CASSQRWPTGNTIYF. CDR3 in DNA: TGCGCCAGCAGCCAAAGATGGCCCACGGGAAACACCATATATTTT.

This clone has just one count. The chain combines TRBV19 with TRBJ2-1; perhaps TRBD2 as D (7 bases). Trimming pared 5 bases from V and 4 bases from J, leaving 21 bases between. The germline V gene encodes CDR1 LNHDA and CDR2 SQIVND (reference sequence). CDR3 length: 17 residues. CDR3 bases: TGTGCCAGTAGTGGTCGGACCGGGGGGCTCGGTTACAATGAGCAGTTCTTC. Its protein product is CASSGRTGGLGYNEQFF.

For the CDR3, the DNA is TGTGCCAGCAGTTTGAAACAGATCAAGCAGTTCTTC. Protein sequence: CASSLKQIKQFF. The chain recombines TRBV12-3 or TRBV12-4 with TRBJ2-1; no definite D call. The V end lost 3 bases, the J end lost 11 bases, and 11 bases lay between the germline ends. The CDR3 is 12 residues long.

The gene calls are TRBV7-2 and TRBJ1-3; no reliable D call. CDR3 size: 15 residues. CDR1 and CDR2 (germline): SGHTA, FQGNSA. V was cut by 2 bases and J by 1 base, with 9 bases left in between. Here the CDR3 reads CASSLYSTSGNTIYF. The CDR3 region has the DNA TGTGCCAGCAGCTTATACAGCACTTCTGGAAACACCATATATTTT. The variable domain in full, completed from reference TRBV7-2 and TRBJ1-3, reads GAGVSQSPSNKVTEKGKDVELRCDPISGHTALYWYRQSLGQGLEFLIYFQGNSAPDKSGLPSDRFSAERTGGSVSTLTIQRTQQEDSAVYLCASSLYSTSGNTIYFGEGSWLTVV.

V gene TRBV11-1 combines with J gene TRBJ2-3, with TRBD2 matching 11 bases. The CDR3 is made up of 16 amino acids. The germline V gene encodes CDR1 SGHAT and CDR2 FQDESV (reference sequence). V was clipped by 6 bases and J by 0 bases; unmatched bases: 5. CDR3 residues: CASSSGLAVSTDTQYF. CDR3 coding DNA: TGTGCCAGCAGTTCGGGACTAGCGGTTAGCACAGATACGCAGTATTTT.

CDR3 in amino acids: CASSLSAGGREQFF. In nucleotides, the CDR3 is TGTGCCAGCAGCTTAAGTGCGGGGGGGCGTGAGCAGTTCTTC. The chain recombines TRBV7-3 with TRBJ2-1; 9 positions match TRBD2. CDR3 size: 14 residues. After removal of 1 base from V and 9 bases from J, the junction contained 4 bases not matched to a gene. The germline V gene has CDR1 SGHTA and CDR2 FQGTGA. The variable domain in full, with the rest retrieved from reference TRBV7-3 and TRBJ2-1, is GAGVSQTPSNKVTEKGKYVELRCDPISGHTALYWYRQSLGQGPEFLIYFQGTGAADDSGLPNDRFFAVRPEGSVSTLKIQRTERGDSAVYLCASSLSAGGREQFFGPGTRLTVL.

This chain uses TRBV7-9 with TRBJ1-2; TRBD1 matches at 8 bases. CDR1 and CDR2 (germline): SEHNR, FQNEAQ (reference sequence). This CDR3 is 16 amino acids long. The trim removed 5 bases at V and 2 bases at J, leaving 10 bases unmatched. The CDR3 DNA follows: TGTGCCAGCAGCACCGGGACAGGAGTCTCAAACTATGGCTACACCTTC. Its translation is CASSTGTGVSNYGYTF.

The chain couples TRBV6-1 to TRBJ1-4; weak D call: TRBD1 (6 bases). This CDR3 spans 15 amino acids. Germline values: CDR1 MNHNS, CDR2 SASEGT. The V and J ends lost 2 bases and 2 bases respectively, with 9 bases between them. The CDR3 sequence is CASSEPGVTNEKLFF. The DNA of the CDR3 is TGTGCCAGCAGTGAACCAGGGGTCACTAATGAAAAACTGTTTTTT.

This chain links TRBV30 with TRBJ1-1; a weak D match, TRBD1 (6 bases). V was shortened by 0 bases and J by 1 base, with 18 bases between the two germline ends. Germline V CDR1 and CDR2: GTSNPN, SVGIG (reference sequence). The CDR3 is made up of 17 amino acids. The CDR3 DNA follows: TGTGCCTGGAGTGTACTCTCAGGGATGGGGGCGAACACTGAAGCTTTCTTT. Its translation is CAWSVLSGMGANTEAFF.

The J gene is TRBJ1-2, the V gene TRBV5-1, with D tentatively TRBD1 (5 bases). Trimming took 0 bases from V and 6 from J, leaving 12 bases between them. The V gene's germline CDR1 is SGHRS and CDR2 YFSETQ. The CDR3 runs to 14 residues. The CDR3 region has the DNA TGCGCCAGCAGCTTGGTGGGCAGGGAAAATGGCTACACCTTC. The encoded protein is CASSLVGRENGYTF.

The rearrangement links TRBV18 to TRBJ1-3; the match to TRBD1 covers 7 bases. Germline-derived CDR1 and CDR2 are KGHSH and LQKENI. This CDR3 has 15 residues. Unmatched junction bases numbered 3, after V lost 2 bases and J lost 2 bases. The CDR3 sequence is CASSPTGDAGNTIYF. The CDR3 coding sequence is TGTGCCAGCTCACCAACAGGGGACGCTGGAAACACCATATATTTT.

This chain joins TRBV7-8 and TRBJ1-5, with D perhaps matching TRBD1 (5 bases). The CDR3 has 16 residues. The V gene lost 5 bases and the J gene lost 2 bases, with 16 bases spanning the gap. Germline CDR1 is SGHVS and CDR2 is FQNEAQ. Here the CDR3 reads CASSPTPREGNQPQHF. The CDR3 bases are TGTGCCAGCAGCCCTACGCCCAGGGAGGGCAATCAGCCCCAGCATTTT.

The gene calls are TRBV28 and TRBJ2-7; 7 bases are shared with TRBD1. The CDR3 runs 16 residues. Germline V gene data show CDR1 as MDHEN and CDR2 as SYDVKM. V was clipped by 6 bases and J by 1 base; unmatched bases: 12. The CDR3 protein is CASSPGPLTGSYEQYF. CDR3 DNA sequence: TGTGCCAGCAGCCCTGGACCGCTGACAGGGTCCTACGAGCAGTACTTC.

This sequence joins TRBV4-1 and TRBJ2-1; a weak D match, TRBD2 (6 bases). V lost 2 bases, J lost 9 bases, and 14 bases lay in between. This CDR3 has 14 amino acids. Germline V gene sequence: CDR1 MGHRA, CDR2 YSYEKL. The CDR3, as DNA: TGCGCCAGCAGCCAACCTAAGGCGGGACGTGAGCAGTTCTTC. It yields the protein CASSQPKAGREQFF.

The chain combines TRBV7-2 with TRBJ1-1, with a tentative D call TRBD1 (5 bases). The CDR3 is 13 amino acids. V gave up 7 bases and J gave up 6 bases, with 15 bases separating them. Germline V gene data show CDR1 as SGHTA and CDR2 as FQGNSA. CDR3 loop: CASISGYSSEAFF. The CDR3 bases are TGTGCCAGCATCTCAGGGTATTCGTCTGAAGCTTTCTTT.

The rearrangement uses TRBV28 and TRBJ1-1, with D possibly matching TRBD1 (5 bases). From germline, CDR1 is MDHEN and CDR2 SYDVKM. The CDR3 sequence is 14 residues long. Trimming removed 7 bases from V and 6 bases from J, with 18 bases in between. The chain's CDR3 is CASTQPRATAEAFF. The DNA of the CDR3 is TGTGCCAGCACTCAACCCAGGGCCACTGCTGAAGCTTTCTTT.

J is TRBJ2-2 and V is TRBV2, with D possibly TRBD1 on 5 matching bases. CDR3 length equals 15 residues. Germline V gene sequence: CDR1 SNHLY, CDR2 FYNNEI. The V and J ends lost 3 bases and 3 bases respectively, with 11 bases between them. The CDR3 protein is CASSDRVWDTGELFF. The CDR3 DNA is TGTGCCAGCAGTGACAGGGTATGGGACACCGGGGAGCTGTTTTTT.

The chain is built from TRBV28 and TRBJ2-1; 8 nucleotides agree with TRBD1. CDR3 length: 17 amino acids. Trimming cost V 2 bases and J 2 bases; bases outside gene matches: 8. Germline-derived CDR1 and CDR2 are MDHEN and SYDVKM. The CDR3 is CASSLALRDRPYNEQFF. Here the CDR3 DNA reads TGTGCCAGCAGTTTAGCCCTGCGGGACAGGCCCTACAATGAGCAGTTCTTC.